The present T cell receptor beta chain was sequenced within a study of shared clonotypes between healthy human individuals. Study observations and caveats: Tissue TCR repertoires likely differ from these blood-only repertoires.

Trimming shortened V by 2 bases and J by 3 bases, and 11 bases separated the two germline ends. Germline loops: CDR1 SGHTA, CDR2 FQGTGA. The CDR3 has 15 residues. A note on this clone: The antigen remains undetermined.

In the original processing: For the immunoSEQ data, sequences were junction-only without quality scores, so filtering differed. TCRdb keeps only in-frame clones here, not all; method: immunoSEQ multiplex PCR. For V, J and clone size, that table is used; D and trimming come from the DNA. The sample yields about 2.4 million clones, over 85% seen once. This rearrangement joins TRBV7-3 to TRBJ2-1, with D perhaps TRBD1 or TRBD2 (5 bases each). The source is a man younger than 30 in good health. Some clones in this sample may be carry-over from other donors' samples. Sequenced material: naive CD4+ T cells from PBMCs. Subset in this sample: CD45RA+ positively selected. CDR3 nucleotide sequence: TGTGCCAGCAGCTTACTCGGGGCCGGCTACAATGAGCAGTTCTTC. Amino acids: CASSLLGAGYNEQFF.